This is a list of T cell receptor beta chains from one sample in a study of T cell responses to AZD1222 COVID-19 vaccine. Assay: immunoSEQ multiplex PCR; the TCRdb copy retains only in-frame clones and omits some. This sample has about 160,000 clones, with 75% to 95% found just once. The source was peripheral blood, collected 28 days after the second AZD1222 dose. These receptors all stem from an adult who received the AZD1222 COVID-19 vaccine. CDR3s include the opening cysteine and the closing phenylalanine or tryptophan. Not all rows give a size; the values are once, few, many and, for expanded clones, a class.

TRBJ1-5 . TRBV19 CALSRGRGQPQHF
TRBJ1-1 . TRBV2 CASRVPGQGALEAFF
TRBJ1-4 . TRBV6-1 CASSEARDRLHEKLFF
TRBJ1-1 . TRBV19 CASSLQGWTEAFF
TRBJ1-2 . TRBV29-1 CSVGTRSYGYTF
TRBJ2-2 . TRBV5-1 CASSLAASSRDTGELFF
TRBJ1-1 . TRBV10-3 CAIMGTGWNTEAFF
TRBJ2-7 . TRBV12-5 CASGLGQGLKAEQYF
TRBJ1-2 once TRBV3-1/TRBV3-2 CASSQEASYGYTF
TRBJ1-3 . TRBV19 CASSIGSGNTIYF
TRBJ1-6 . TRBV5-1 CASSLAGGRTNSPLHF
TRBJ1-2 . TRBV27 CASRKPGGDYGYTF
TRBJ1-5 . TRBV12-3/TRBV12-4 CASSPDGLLQHF
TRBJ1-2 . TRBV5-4 CASSPGQGGYGYTF
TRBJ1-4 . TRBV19 CASTRTALPTNEKLFF
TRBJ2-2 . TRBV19 CACLVGVTGELFF
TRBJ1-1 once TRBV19 CASSIGLPNTEAFF
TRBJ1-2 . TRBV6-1 CASSDGILYGYTF
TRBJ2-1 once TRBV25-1 CASSDPGQGTFNEQFF
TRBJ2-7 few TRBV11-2 CASSVTGGYLEQYF
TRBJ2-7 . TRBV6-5 CASRAGLAGAYEQYF
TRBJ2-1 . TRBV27 CASGTMQFF
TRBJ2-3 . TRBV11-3 CASSTRTSGPVDTQYF
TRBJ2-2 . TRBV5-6 CASSFGTGLTGELFF
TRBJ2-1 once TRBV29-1 CSVDAQRLFNEQFF
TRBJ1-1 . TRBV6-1 CASSESSRAFF
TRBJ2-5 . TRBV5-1 CASSLAGSSGQETQYF
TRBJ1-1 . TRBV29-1 CSVAAAGRNTEAFF
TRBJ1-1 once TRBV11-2 CASSFEQGFTEAFF
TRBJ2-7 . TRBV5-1 CASRRPSSYEQYF
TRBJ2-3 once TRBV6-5 CASSLGLRGGDTQYF
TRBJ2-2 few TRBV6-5 CASSRPNTGELFF
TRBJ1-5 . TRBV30 CAWSVRGTGGQILGNQPQHF
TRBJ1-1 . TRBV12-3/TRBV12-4 CATRTGDTEAFF
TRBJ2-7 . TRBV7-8 CASSPSSYEQYF
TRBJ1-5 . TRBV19 CASSIPYSNQPQHF
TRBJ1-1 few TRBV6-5 CASRDRVNTEAFF
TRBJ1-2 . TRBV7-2 CASSFTANYGYTF
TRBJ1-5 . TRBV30 CAWRDRLNQPQHF
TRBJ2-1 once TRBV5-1 CASSLATSGASYNEQFF
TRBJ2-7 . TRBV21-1 CASSIVLGSYEQYF
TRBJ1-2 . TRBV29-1 CSVEINRGADGYTF
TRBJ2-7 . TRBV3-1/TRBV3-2 CASSQSTYEQYF
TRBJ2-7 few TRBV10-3 CAISNGLAGEEQYF
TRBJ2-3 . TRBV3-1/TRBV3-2 CASSRRTSGEWTDTQYF
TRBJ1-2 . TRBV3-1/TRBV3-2 CASSQGQVPFYGYTF